A selection of T cell receptor beta chains follows, all from one sample in a study of blood T cell repertoires in COVID-19. TCRdb keeps only in-frame clones here, not all; method: immunoSEQ multiplex PCR. The repertoire holds about 410,000 clones, with over 75% as singletons. The sample was peripheral blood. All receptors come from a middle-aged woman with COVID-19, enrolled during active disease. The conserved cysteine and the conserved F or W are not part of the CDR3 here. Each record gives: D gene, J gene, V gene, CDR3 protein. A D gene is named only where the DNA matches it firmly.

. TRBJ1-2 TRBV27 ASSLSGISSFRGYT
. TRBJ2-1 TRBV24-1 ATSRGAGTSYNEQF
. TRBJ2-1 TRBV28 ASSLLGEYNEQF
TRBD1 TRBJ1-5 TRBV19 ASSIRRPGQGLYQPQH
. TRBJ1-4 TRBV7-9 ASSPSQQGGEKLF
. TRBJ1-1 TRBV29-1 SVEEAGGWGTEAF
. TRBJ1-2 TRBV5-1 ASSSSGDGYT
TRBD1 TRBJ1-1 TRBV6-6 ASSQGGWTEAF
TRBD1 TRBJ2-1 TRBV7-3 ASSLAGGNEQF
TRBD2 TRBJ2-2 TRBV4-1 ASSHPGTSGGAVTGELF
. TRBJ1-6 TRBV4-2 ASSQDYQVVSPLH
. TRBJ1-3 TRBV7-2 ASSLIAGAGNTIY
. TRBJ1-3 TRBV30 AAQGTSGNTIY
. TRBJ1-4 TRBV4-3 ASSQDAGHTNEKLF
TRBD1 TRBJ1-2 TRBV6-5 ASSYGTGYGYGYT
TRBD2 TRBJ2-3 TRBV28 ASSLETSGGRTDTQY